This T cell receptor (beta chain) was obtained from a study of metastatic and nonmetastatic thyroid tumors. Trimming stripped 5 bases from V and 1 base from J, with 11 bases between. The CDR3 consists of 14 residues. Germline V lookup: CDR1 SGHVS, CDR2 FQNEAQ. Via MiXCR, TCRdb re-called the PCR reads. The sample consists of a few thousand clones, around a third of them appearing once. By its share, this clone is medium-sized. Among the patients, none had received any treatment before thyroid surgery. The rearrangement links TRBV7-8 to TRBJ1-1; D gene ambiguous. The receptor was derived from a female donor with papillary thyroid cancer or a benign thyroid nodule (not recorded which). Some clones in this sample may be carry-over from other donors' samples. The source material was adjacent normal tissue. Written as DNA, the CDR3 is TGTGCCAGCAGCCCAGTCGCGGGGAACACTGAAGCTTTCTTT. Amino acids: CASSPVAGNTEAFF. Using reference TRBV7-8 and TRBJ1-1 for the parts outside the CDR3, the full variable domain is GAGVSQSPRYKVAKRGQDVALRCDPISGHVSLFWYQQALGQGPEFLTYFQNEAQLDKSGLPSDRFFAERPEGSVSTLKIQRTQQEDSAVYLCASSPVAGNTEAFFGQGTRLTVV.